The 5 T cell receptor beta chains in this list originate from one sample, sequenced in a study of blood T cell repertoires in COVID-19. Method: immunoSEQ multiplex PCR; TCRdb's copy keeps in-frame clones and lacks some. The table has over 250,000 clones, approximately 90% seen once; the top ten hold approximately 6.5%. Sample: peripheral blood. The receptor source for this set is a woman between 45 and 60 years old with COVID-19, enrolled during active disease.

Here the CDR3 DNA reads TGTGCCAGCAGTGGGACATGGAATGCGGACACTGAAGCTTTCTTT. It encodes CASSGTWNADTEAFF. V and J are TRBV6-6 and TRBJ1-1, with a weak D call TRBD1 (6 bases). CDR3 size: 15 residues. The V end lost 5 bases, the J end lost 3 bases, and 16 bases lay between the germline ends. Germline CDR1 MNHNY, CDR2 SVGAGI (reference sequence).

The J gene is TRBJ2-1, the V gene TRBV7-2; D possibly corresponds to TRBD1 (5 bases). CDR1 is SGHTA, CDR2 FQGNSA, per germline. Trimming pared 2 bases from V and 0 bases from J, leaving 8 bases between. The CDR3 sequence is 15 residues long. The chain's CDR3 is CASSLQGSSYNEQFF. The CDR3 region has the DNA TGTGCCAGCAGCTTACAGGGAAGCTCCTACAATGAGCAGTTCTTC.

V is TRBV7-7 and J is TRBJ2-1; TRBD2 aligns across 9 bases. The CDR3 spans 18 residues. CDR1 is SSHAT and CDR2 is FNYEAQ in the germline V gene (reference sequence). J gave up 6 bases and V 5 bases, and 17 bases lay outside the gene matches. CDR3 region: CASSPGLAGTSESNEQFF. The CDR3 region has the DNA TGTGCCAGCAGCCCCGGTCTAGCGGGAACCTCGGAAAGCAATGAGCAGTTCTTC.

The gene calls are TRBV27 and TRBJ2-1, with TRBD2 matching 8 bases. The trim removed 7 bases at V and 4 bases at J, leaving 9 bases unmatched. The CDR3 sequence is 15 residues long. Germline loops: CDR1 MNHEY, CDR2 SMNVEV (reference sequence). The CDR3 DNA follows: TGTGCCAGCACGTTGCCGGGAGGGGGGTACAATGAGCAGTTCTTC. It specifies CASTLPGGGYNEQFF.

The gene calls are TRBV6-5 and TRBJ1-1, with a weak D call TRBD1 (5 bases). CDR3 length: 15 amino acids. The V gene lost 4 bases and the J gene lost 1 base, with 13 bases spanning the gap. Germline loops: CDR1 MNHEY, CDR2 SVGAGI. For the CDR3, the DNA is TGTGCCAGCAGTTCCTCGGGGCTAGGGAACACTGAAGCTTTCTTT. It translates to CASSSSGLGNTEAFF.